Listed below are T cell receptor beta chains from one sample, sequenced in a study of blood T cell repertoires in COVID-19. Sequencing was performed with immunoSEQ multiplex PCR; in TCRdb, only in-frame clones are kept and a portion is missing. The data show more than 250,000 clones, approximately 89% seen once. Sequenced: PBMCs or T cells enriched from blood (not recorded which). Receptors were obtained from a woman between 35 and 50 years old with acute COVID-19. Each CDR3 is given with its conserved first and last residue. The D gene is left open where the match is weak. Expanded clones get a size class; other rows say once, few or many, or leave the size out.

TRBJ2-1,TRBV5-1,NA,TRBD2,CASSLLLAGEGYNEQFF,TGCGCCAGCAGCTTGCTACTAGCGGGAGAAGGCTACAATGAGCAGTTCTTC
TRBJ2-4,TRBV6-4,NA,TRBD2,CATRQLAGEVIQYF,TGTGCCACCAGACAGCTAGCGGGAGAGGTCATTCAGTACTTC
TRBJ1-1,TRBV27,NA,TRBD1,CASSSGQRNTEAFF,TGTGCCAGCAGCTCGGGACAGAGGAACACTGAAGCTTTCTTT
TRBJ2-7,TRBV5-1,once,NA,CASSPQSSYEQYF,TGCGCCAGCAGCCCACAAAGCTCCTACGAGCAGTACTTC
TRBJ2-5,TRBV9,NA,NA,CASSAGIEETQYF,TGTGCCAGCAGCGCGGGGATCGAAGAGACCCAGTACTTC
TRBJ1-6,TRBV3-1/TRBV3-2,few,TRBD1,CASSQAAGGNSPLHF,TGTGCCAGCAGCCAAGCGGCAGGGGGAAATTCACCCCTCCACTTT
TRBJ1-1,TRBV5-1,NA,NA,CASSLASDRPSREAFF,TGCGCCAGCAGCTTGGCCTCGGATCGACCTTCGAGGGAAGCTTTCTTT
TRBJ2-7,TRBV5-5,NA,NA,CASSPPVGPSYEQYF,TGTGCCAGCAGCCCACCGGTGGGGCCCTCCTACGAGCAGTACTTC
TRBJ2-3,TRBV19,NA,TRBD2,CASSIGRGTSGFFSGTQYF,TGTGCCAGTAGTATAGGCCGCGGGACTAGCGGATTCTTTTCAGGTACGCAGTATTTT
TRBJ1-3,TRBV9,NA,NA,CASKPQLSGNTIYF,TGTGCCAGCAAACCACAGCTTTCTGGAAACACCATATATTTT
TRBJ1-4,TRBV4-1,NA,TRBD1,CASSRGTGDEKLFF,TGCGCCAGCAGCCGAGGGACAGGGGATGAAAAACTGTTTTTT
TRBJ2-5,TRBV7-9,once,TRBD2,CASSPTSGSSETQYF,TGTGCCAGCAGCCCGACTAGCGGGAGCTCGGAGACCCAGTACTTC
TRBJ2-5,TRBV10-1,few,NA,CASSDDYPGTQYF,TGCGCCAGCAGTGATGACTACCCAGGGACCCAGTACTTC
TRBJ2-3,TRBV4-1,once,NA,CASSPTLLPGSTDTQYF,TGCGCCAGCAGCCCTACCCTACTACCCGGAAGCACAGATACGCAGTATTTT
TRBJ2-1,TRBV7-8,NA,TRBD2,CASSLGTSYNEQFF,TGTGCCAGCAGCTTAGGGACTAGTTACAATGAGCAGTTCTTC
TRBJ2-2,TRBV18,NA,TRBD1,CASSPFSGQGSTGELFF,TGTGCCAGCTCACCGTTTTCAGGACAGGGTTCCACCGGGGAGCTGTTTTTT
TRBJ2-4,TRBV11-3,NA,TRBD1,CASSLLRGLAKNIQYF,TGTGCCAGCAGCTTGCTCAGGGGGCTAGCCAAAAACATTCAGTACTTC
TRBJ2-1,TRBV19,NA,TRBD2,CASSIGTSGAREQFF,TGTGCCAGTAGTATCGGGACTAGCGGGGCCAGAGAGCAGTTCTTC
TRBJ2-2,TRBV7-2,NA,TRBD2,CASSPGLAGGLYTGELFF,TGTGCCAGCAGCCCAGGACTAGCGGGAGGGCTATACACCGGGGAGCTGTTTTTT
TRBJ1-2,TRBV24-1,NA,NA,CATSVGRESHGYTF,TGTGCCACCAGTGTTGGCAGGGAATCCCATGGCTACACCTTC